The 14 T cell receptor beta chains below were found in one sample sequenced in a study of blood T cell repertoires in COVID-19. Using immunoSEQ multiplex PCR, the repertoire was profiled, and TCRdb retains in-frame clones only, with some absent. The sample shows fewer than 600,000 clones, roughly nine tenths of them seen only once. Material: peripheral blood. The receptors derive from a man between 18 and 35 years old with COVID-19, enrolled during active disease.

This clone was seen more than once but under ten times. CDR3 region: CASSQDRQGASFF. The CDR3 DNA is TGTGCCAGCAGCCAAGATCGGCAGGGTGCGTCTTTCTTT. The genes are TRBV4-2 and TRBJ1-1; the D gene is possibly TRBD1 (5 bases). Trimming shortened V by 0 bases and J by 12 bases, and 14 bases separated the two germline ends. The CDR3 contains 13 residues. CDR1 is LGHNA, CDR2 YNFKEQ, per germline.

The genes are TRBV29-1 and TRBJ2-3, with D possibly TRBD1 on 5 matching bases. This CDR3 is built from 14 residues. V was cut by 3 bases and J by 0 bases, with 10 bases left in between. CDR1 and CDR2 from the germline V gene are SQVTM and ANQGSEA. CDR3 amino acids: CSVEDTRSTDTQYF. Written as DNA, the CDR3 is TGCAGCGTTGAGGACACCAGGAGCACAGATACGCAGTATTTT.

The sample holds one count of this clone. The same CDR3 also results from other DNA sequences found in this sample. V usage is TRBV19 and J usage is TRBJ2-7; TRBD1 is a possible D gene (6 bases). Trimming took off 3 bases at V and 7 bases at J, with 13 bases between the two ends. This CDR3 has 13 residues. The germline V gene has CDR1 LNHDA and CDR2 SQIVND (reference sequence). In DNA form, the CDR3 reads TGTGCCAGTAGTATGGGCACAGGGTATGAGCAGTACTTC. Protein product: CASSMGTGYEQYF.

The table lists this clone with a few counts. This chain uses TRBV5-1 with TRBJ1-2; D is uncertain. Trimming stripped 4 bases from V and 6 bases from J, with 10 bases between. Germline V gene lookup returns CDR1 SGHRS and CDR2 YFSETQ. The CDR3 has 12 residues. The CDR3 DNA is TGCGCCAGCAGCCTGGACTCTGATGGCTACACCTTC. Translated: CASSLDSDGYTF.

The chain combines TRBV10-2 with TRBJ2-7, with D unclear. Germline CDR1 is WSHSY and CDR2 is SAAADI. This CDR3 contains 14 residues. Trimming pared 4 bases from V and 0 bases from J, leaving 10 bases between. For the CDR3, the DNA is TGCGCCAGCAGTGTAGAAGTTTCCTCCTACGAGCAGTACTTC. Translation gives CASSVEVSSYEQYF.

V and J are TRBV2 and TRBJ1-1; the match to TRBD1 covers 7 bases. The CDR3 totals 16 residues. Germline trimming cut 6 bases from V and 1 base from J; bases unmatched to any gene: 11. Germline assignment: CDR1 SNHLY and CDR2 FYNNEI. CDR3 amino acids: CASRARQGSENTEAFF. CDR3 coding DNA: TGTGCCAGCAGGGCCAGACAGGGTTCAGAGAACACTGAAGCTTTCTTT.

Only one count was recorded for this clone. The rearrangement uses TRBV7-9 and TRBJ2-6; 7 bases align to TRBD1. The CDR3 runs 17 residues. V trimming: 2 bases; J trimming: 2 bases; junction bases outside the gene matches: 6. Per germline, CDR1 SEHNR and CDR2 FQNEAQ (reference sequence). CDR3 sequence reads: CASSLPGGFTGANVLTF. The DNA of the CDR3 is TGTGCCAGCAGCTTACCAGGGGGATTTACTGGGGCCAACGTCCTGACTTTC.

The chain couples TRBV24-1 to TRBJ2-1; tentatively, D is TRBD2 (5 bases). The germline gives CDR1 KGHDR, CDR2 SFDVKD. V gave up 0 bases and J gave up 6 bases, with 8 bases separating them. The CDR3 is 14 residues long. In DNA, the CDR3 is TGTGCCACCAGTGATTTGGGACTTCGCAATGAGCAGTTCTTC. Amino acids: CATSDLGLRNEQFF.

V is TRBV5-1 and J is TRBJ2-7, with a possible D match to TRBD1 (6 bases). CDR1 SGHRS and CDR2 YFSETQ come from the germline V gene. The CDR3 is made up of 14 amino acids. V gave up 4 bases and J gave up 0 bases, with 11 bases separating them. CDR3 bases: TGCGCCAGCAGCCCGGACAGATACTCCTACGAGCAGTACTTC. This sequence encodes CASSPDRYSYEQYF.

The chain uses TRBV2 and TRBJ1-1; the match to TRBD1 covers 10 bases. Trimming cost V 5 bases and J 3 bases; bases outside gene matches: 6. The CDR3 consists of 15 residues. Germline V CDR1 and CDR2: SNHLY, FYNNEI. This chain's CDR3 is CASSNRQGADTEAFF. The CDR3 coding sequence is TGTGCCAGCAGTAATAGACAGGGGGCGGACACTGAAGCTTTCTTT.

The CDR3 is CATNRDRAYNSPLHF. CDR3 DNA sequence: TGTGCCACCAACCGGGACAGGGCCTATAATTCACCCCTCCACTTT. V usage is TRBV2 and J usage is TRBJ1-6; 9 positions agree with TRBD1. The CDR3 is 15 amino acids. V trimming: 10 bases; J trimming: 2 bases; junction bases outside the gene matches: 6. The V gene's germline CDR1 is SNHLY and CDR2 FYNNEI.

This clone was observed once. The chain employs TRBV27 and TRBJ1-2; no definite D call. V was shortened by 0 bases and J by 0 bases, with 14 bases between the two germline ends. The CDR3 consists of 17 residues. The germline V gene has CDR1 MNHEY and CDR2 SMNVEV (reference sequence). The CDR3 nucleotides read TGTGCCAGCAGTTTATCGCTTTTGTGGGGAGCTAACTATGGCTACACCTTC. Translated, it gives CASSLSLLWGANYGYTF.

V and J are TRBV4-1 and TRBJ2-1; TRBD2 aligns across 8 bases. V dropped 1 base and J dropped 4; count of bases not matched to a gene: 3. The CDR3 consists of 15 residues. In germline, CDR1 is MGHRA, CDR2 YSYEKL. Written as DNA, the CDR3 is TGCGCCAGCAGCCAAGGGCCTAGCGGGTACAATGAGCAGTTCTTC. Amino acids: CASSQGPSGYNEQFF.

The V gene is TRBV19, the J gene TRBJ2-2; 10 positions agree with TRBD2. The CDR3 loop spans 19 amino acids. CDR1 LNHDA and CDR2 SQIVND come from the germline V gene (reference sequence). With 1 base clipped from V and 3 bases from J, the junction kept 11 bases outside the gene matches. The CDR3 is CASSIGLAGVLRHTGELFF. The CDR3 coding sequence is TGTGCCAGTAGTATAGGGCTAGCGGGAGTCCTGCGGCACACCGGGGAGCTGTTTTTT.